These 5 T cell receptor beta chains share one sample of origin, sequenced in a study of cytomegalovirus exposure and HLA in healthy donors. It was with 60 Vbeta and 13 Jbeta primers that the PCR ran. TCRdb's table, derived via immunoSEQ multiplex PCR, lists solely in-frame clones and lacks some. The sample consists of roughly 120,000 clones, roughly 14% of them appearing once. The sample consisted of PBMCs. The receptor set was obtained from a woman in her late teens or twenties in good health and CMV-seronegative.

The chain combines TRBV28 with TRBJ2-1; TRBD2 matches 10 bases. This CDR3 comprises 17 residues. The V and J ends lost 5 bases and 15 bases, in that order; junction bases with no gene match: 22. Germline V gene lookup returns CDR1 MDHEN and CDR2 SYDVKM. The CDR3 is CASSTPSGERGGQRGFF. CDR3 nucleotides: TGTGCCAGCAGTACGCCCTCGGGTGAGCGGGGGGGCCAGCGTGGGTTCTTC.

This clone was seen more than once but under ten times. The rearrangement joins TRBV19 to TRBJ1-5, with 7 bases aligning to TRBD1. V lost 5 bases and J lost 6; bases outside the gene matches: 4. CDR3 size: 13 residues. Germline V gene data show CDR1 as LNHDA and CDR2 as SQIVND (reference sequence). The CDR3 coding sequence is TGTGCCAGTAGTCTGACAGGGTTTCAGCCCCAGCATTTT. Its translation: CASSLTGFQPQHF.

J is TRBJ1-2 and V is TRBV10-1; tentatively, D is TRBD1 (6 bases). Per germline, CDR1 WNHNN and CDR2 SYGVQD (reference sequence). This CDR3 contains 14 residues. Trimming removed 4 bases from V and 4 bases from J, with 13 bases in between. The CDR3 protein is CASSGLGHRYGYTF. CDR3 sequence (DNA): TGCGCCAGCAGTGGGTTGGGACACCGCTATGGCTACACCTTC.

This rearrangement joins TRBV10-3 to TRBJ1-5; D gene ambiguous. This CDR3 has 15 residues. The germline gives CDR1 ENHRY, CDR2 SYGVKD. V shed 4 bases and J shed 0 bases, with 10 bases lying between them. CDR3 sequence reads: CAISAGSLSNQPQHF. In DNA form, the CDR3 reads TGTGCCATCAGTGCGGGAAGCCTTAGCAATCAGCCCCAGCATTTT.

This clone was detected a few times. The chain combines TRBV27 with TRBJ2-1; 11 positions agree with TRBD2. Germline CDR1 and CDR2: MNHEY and SMNVEV (reference sequence). CDR3 length equals 18 residues. V trimming: 4 bases; J trimming: 5 bases; junction bases outside the gene matches: 13. The CDR3 region is CASSSIDLGLAADNEQFF. The CDR3, as DNA: TGTGCCAGCAGTTCGATAGATCTGGGACTAGCGGCCGACAATGAGCAGTTCTTC.